A single sample gave rise to the 30 T cell receptor gamma chains below, sequenced in a study of gamma-delta T cells after stem cell transplantation. TCRdb re-analyzed the RT-PCR reads via CATT. Among about 700 gamma-chain clones listed, approximately 38% were seen once. The sequencing sample was made of gamma-delta T cells. These receptors originate from a human donor. It is not recorded whose cells these are; they may come from a transplant donor.

J is TRGJP and V is TRGV9. Germline matching of the DNA provided the J gene here, since TCRdb leaves it blank. Germline CDR1 reads GITISATS; CDR2 reads ISYDGTV (reference sequence). V was clipped by 2 bases and J by 5 bases; unmatched bases: 0. CDR3 length equals 15 residues. The CDR3: CALWEEELGKKIKVF. In nucleotides, the CDR3 is TGTGCCTTGTGGGAGGAAGAGTTGGGCAAAAAAATCAAGGTATTT.

This clone was detected a few times. The chain's CDR3 is CATWDVSDWIKTF. CDR3 nucleotide sequence: TGTGCCACCTGGGACGTTAGTGATTGGATCAAGACGTTT. The chain carries TRGV4 and TRGJP2. CDR1 is EGSTGY and CDR2 is YDSYTSSV in the germline V gene. The junction had 3 bases not matched to a gene; V was cut back by 4 bases and J by 4 bases. The CDR3 sequence is 13 residues long.

With regard to this clone: It may be a read error: a sequence one base away is much more abundant. The chain has TRGV8 and TRGJ1 or TRGJ2. In the absence of a J gene in TCRdb, the DNA was matched to germline to assign it here. Germline V gives CDR1 VENAVY, CDR2 YDSYNSRV. The CDR3 is 13 residues long. Trimming cost V 3 bases and J 0 bases; bases outside gene matches: 2. The CDR3 bases are TGTGCCACCTGGGATGGGAATTATTATAAGAAACTCTTT. This gives the protein CATWDGNYYKKLF.

Worth noting for this clone: A much larger clonotype is one base distant, so this may be a read error. This chain connects TRGV3 to TRGJ1 or TRGJ2. The J gene, left out of TCRdb, was set here by checking the DNA against germline. Germline V lookup: CDR1 VTNTFY, CDR2 YDVSTARD (reference sequence). V gave up 0 bases and J gave up 6 bases; unmatched junction bases: 5. The CDR3 length is 13 residues. The CDR3 region has the DNA TGTGCCACCTGGGACAGGCGGGGTTATAAGAAACTCTTT. Translating gives CATWDRRGYKKLF.

CDR3 loop: CATWEVFTWIKTF. CDR3 coding DNA: TGTGCCACCTGGGAAGTTTTTACTTGGATCAAGACGTTT. This chain joins TRGV8 and TRGJP2. Because TCRdb records no J gene, it was assigned here through a match of the DNA to germline. V lost 4 bases to trimming and J lost 10 bases; unmatched junction nucleotides: 9. CDR3 size: 13 residues. Per germline, CDR1 VENAVY and CDR2 YDSYNSRV.

This clone was seen a few times. Since a much larger clone is just one base distant, this may be a read error. This chain links TRGV9 with TRGJP. The J gene comes from matching the DNA to germline here; TCRdb lacks it. The CDR3 is made up of 18 amino acids. Germline CDR1 is GITISATS and CDR2 is ISYDGTV (reference sequence). CDR3 DNA: TGTGCCTTGTGGGAGGTGCCGGAAAAAGAGTTGGGCGAAAAAATCAAGGTATTT. Translated, it gives CALWEVPEKELGEKIKVF.

Remarks on this clone: A read error is likely here: a far larger clone is one base away. No J gene was named, though the V gene is TRGV8. The CDR3 is 17 residues long. Germline V gene sequence: CDR1 VENAVY, CDR2 YDSYNSRV. The CDR3 is CATLDSDPNTTGWFKLF. Written as DNA, the CDR3 is TGTGCCACTCTCGACTCTGACCCAAATACCACTGGTTGGTTCAAGTTATTT.

This clone is termed large. Distinct nucleotide sequences in the sample also encode this CDR3. V gene TRGV9 combines with J gene TRGJP. TCRdb leaves out the J gene; it was filled in here by matching the DNA to germline. The V gene's germline CDR1 is GITISATS and CDR2 ISYDGTV (reference sequence). J was trimmed by 6 bases and V by 0 bases; bases with no gene match: 2. This CDR3 has 16 residues. CDR3 protein: CALWEVRELGKKIKVF. The CDR3 region has the DNA TGTGCCTTGTGGGAGGTGCGAGAGTTGGGCAAAAAAATCAAGGTATTT.

The chain employs TRGV5 and TRGJ1 or TRGJ2. TCRdb offers no J gene call, so here the DNA was matched to germline to obtain one. J was trimmed by 6 bases and V by 1 base; bases with no gene match: 6. Germline-derived CDR1 and CDR2 are VINAFY and YDVSNSKD. This CDR3 contains 13 residues. The CDR3 bases are TGTGCCACCTGGGACAGATTTAGTTATAAGAAACTCTTT. Its protein product is CATWDRFSYKKLF.

The chain employs TRGV9 and TRGJP. The J gene, not given by TCRdb, was assigned here from a germline match of the nucleotide sequence. Germline CDR1 reads GITISATS; CDR2 reads ISYDGTV (reference sequence). CDR3 length: 17 amino acids. V trimming: 0 bases; J trimming: 7 bases; junction bases outside the gene matches: 6. The CDR3, as DNA: TGTGCCTTGTGGGAGGTGACGGGGGAGTTGGGCAAAAAAATCAAGGTATTT. Amino acids: CALWEVTGELGKKIKVF.

By sample fraction, this clone is large. This sample includes further DNA sequences coding for the same CDR3. The V and J genes are TRGV4 and TRGJP2. The J gene, absent from TCRdb, was called here by matching the DNA to germline. Germline-derived CDR1 and CDR2 are EGSTGY and YDSYTSSV. The CDR3 has 19 residues. V was pared by 1 base and J by 0 bases, with 14 bases of the junction left unmatched. CDR3 in DNA: TGTGCCACCTGGGATGGCTCTCGAAGCTGGAATAGTAGTGATTGGATCAAGACGTTT. It encodes CATWDGSRSWNSSDWIKTF.

As for this clone: A junction boundary mismatches the germline segment, possibly from a read error. The chain is built from TRGV4 and TRGJ1 or TRGJ2. The J gene is absent in TCRdb and was assigned here via DNA matching to germline. Germline loops: CDR1 EGSTGY, CDR2 YDSYTSSV. The CDR3 loop spans 11 amino acids. In DNA form, the CDR3 reads TGTGCCGCCTGGGATTATTATAAGAAACTCTTT. Translating it yields CAAWDYYKKLF.

Notes on this clone: This may be a read error, as it is one base from a much larger clone. This chain uses TRGV9 with TRGJP. The J gene, not given by TCRdb, was assigned here from a germline match of the nucleotide sequence. The CDR3 is 16 residues long. Germline V gene sequence: CDR1 GITISATS, CDR2 ISYDGTV (reference sequence). CDR3 region: CALWEVQELAKKIKVF. The CDR3 DNA reads as TGTGCCTTGTGGGAGGTTCAAGAGTTGGCCAAAAAAATCAAGGTATTT.

The chain employs TRGV9 and TRGJP. No J gene was available from TCRdb, and it was assigned here by a germline match of the DNA. This CDR3 has 16 residues. The V gene's germline CDR1 is GITISATS and CDR2 ISYDGTV (reference sequence). V was clipped by 2 bases and J by 6 bases; unmatched bases: 4. The CDR3 sequence: CALWEAGELGKKIKVF. As DNA, the CDR3 is TGTGCCTTGTGGGAGGCGGGAGAGTTGGGCAAAAAAATCAAGGTATTT.

By proportion, this clone is large. The same CDR3 is also encoded by other DNA sequences in this sample. The chain uses TRGV9 and TRGJP. The J gene, left out of TCRdb, was set here by checking the DNA against germline. The CDR3 totals 16 residues. The germline V gene encodes CDR1 GITISATS and CDR2 ISYDGTV (reference sequence). Unmatched junction bases numbered 5, after V lost 0 bases and J lost 9 bases. CDR3 sequence (DNA): TGTGCCTTGTGGGAGGTGTCGCCGTTGGGCAAAAAAATCAAGGTATTT. This encodes CALWEVSPLGKKIKVF.

As for this clone: One base away lies a much larger clone, so this may be a sequencing read error. V usage is TRGV9 and J usage is TRGJP. No J segment appears in TCRdb, so it was assigned here by matching the sequence to germline. Germline V gene lookup returns CDR1 GITISATS and CDR2 ISYDGTV (reference sequence). This CDR3 is built from 14 residues. This CDR3 reads CALWKELGEKIKVF. CDR3 in DNA: TGTGCCTTGTGGAAGGAGTTGGGCGAAAAAATCAAGGTATTT.

The chain has TRGV3 and TRGJ1 or TRGJ2. Here the J gene was assigned by germline matching of the DNA, as TCRdb has none. The germline V gene encodes CDR1 VTNTFY and CDR2 YDVSTARD (reference sequence). Trimming at V came to 0 bases and at J to 4 bases, leaving 6 bases not matched to a gene. The CDR3 runs 14 residues. Written as DNA, the CDR3 is TGTGCCACCTGGGACAGGTTCAGGTATTATAAGAAACTCTTT. Amino acids: CATWDRFRYYKKLF.

This clone is categorized as large. The chain has TRGV9 and TRGJ1 or TRGJ2. Here the J gene came from matching the DNA to germline, since TCRdb omits it. In germline, CDR1 is GITISATS, CDR2 ISYDGTV (reference sequence). V dropped 1 base and J dropped 3; count of bases not matched to a gene: 9. CDR3 length: 15 residues. CDR3 amino acids: CALWEVSRLYYKKLF. The CDR3 nucleotides read TGTGCCTTGTGGGAGGTATCCCGCCTTTATTATAAGAAACTCTTT.

The chain has TRGV3 and TRGJ1 or TRGJ2. Here the J gene came from matching the DNA to germline, since TCRdb omits it. Unmatched junction bases numbered 4, after V lost 0 bases and J lost 8 bases. The CDR3 totals 12 residues. Looked up from germline, CDR1 is VTNTFY and CDR2 is YDVSTARD (reference sequence). The CDR3, as DNA: TGTGCCACCTGGGACAGGCTGGATAAGAAACTCTTT. This gives the protein CATWDRLDKKLF.

This clone was observed a few times. The V call is TRGV3, the J call TRGJ1 or TRGJ2. TCRdb records no J gene; here it was assigned by comparing the DNA to germline. CDR3 length: 12 amino acids. Trimming at V came to 3 bases and at J to 10 bases, leaving 9 bases not matched to a gene. The germline gives CDR1 VTNTFY, CDR2 YDVSTARD (reference sequence). For the CDR3, the DNA is TGTGCCACCTGGGACGTTGCGAGGAAGAAACTCTTT. Protein sequence: CATWDVARKKLF.

V is TRGV2 and J is TRGJ1 or TRGJ2. As TCRdb names no J gene, one was assigned here on the basis of a DNA match to germline. The CDR3 is 15 amino acids. The junction had 11 bases not matched to a gene; V was cut back by 0 bases and J by 6 bases. Germline V lookup: CDR1 EGSNGY, CDR2 YDSYNSKV. CDR3 residues: CATWDGRIRSYKKLF. As DNA, the CDR3 is TGTGCCACCTGGGACGGGCGAATCCGGTCTTATAAGAAACTCTTT.

Comments on this clone: A far larger clone lies a single base away; this is likely a read error. No J gene call was made, and the V gene is TRGV8. The CDR3 runs to 14 residues. Germline V gene sequence: CDR1 VENAVY, CDR2 YDSYNSRV. Here the CDR3 DNA reads TGTGCCACCTGGGATAATACCACTGGTTGGTTCGAGATATTT. This codes for CATWDNTTGWFEIF.

A note on this clone: A far larger clone is one nucleotide away, so this likely arose from a read error. At the DNA level, this CDR3 is encoded by other sequences in the same sample as well. The chain recombines TRGV8 with TRGJP1. The J gene is absent in TCRdb and was assigned here via DNA matching to germline. The CDR3 is 14 residues long. Germline CDR1 reads VENAVY; CDR2 reads YDSYNSRV. The CDR3 DNA is TGTGCCACCTGGGATAATACTACTGGTTGGTTCAAGATATTT. It yields the protein CATWDNTTGWFKIF.

As DNA, the CDR3 is TGTGCCACCTGGGATTCTTATTATAAGAAACTCTTT. This encodes CATWDSYYKKLF. The J gene is TRGJ1 or TRGJ2, the V gene TRGV8. TCRdb leaves out the J gene; it was filled in here by matching the DNA to germline. The junction had 2 bases not matched to a gene; V was cut back by 3 bases and J by 3 bases. The CDR3 extends over 12 amino acids. Germline V gives CDR1 VENAVY, CDR2 YDSYNSRV.

This clone was seen more than once but under ten times. Other DNA sequences in this specimen translate into the identical CDR3. The J gene is TRGJ1 or TRGJ2, the V gene TRGV8. The J gene, missing from TCRdb, was assigned here through DNA to germline matching. CDR3 size: 13 residues. Per the germline V gene, CDR1 is VENAVY and CDR2 is YDSYNSRV. The V segment lost 0 bases and the J segment 6 bases; nucleotides outside the gene matches: 5. The CDR3 bases are TGTGCCACCTGGGATAGGGTGGCTTATAAGAAACTCTTT. This encodes CATWDRVAYKKLF.

This clone was counted only a few times. The V gene is TRGV3, the J gene TRGJ1 or TRGJ2. No J gene is reported in TCRdb; it was inferred here by comparing the DNA with germline. This CDR3 is 13 amino acids long. V trimming: 1 base; J trimming: 7 bases; junction bases outside the gene matches: 7. Germline V gene data show CDR1 as VTNTFY and CDR2 as YDVSTARD (reference sequence). CDR3 in amino acids: CATWDSIRYKKLF. CDR3 nucleotides: TGTGCCACCTGGGACAGCATTCGATATAAGAAACTCTTT.

This clone was found a few times. This probably arose from a read error, given a far larger clone one base away. Other DNA sequences in the sample encode the same CDR3. The chain uses TRGV4 and TRGJ1 or TRGJ2. The J gene was missing in TCRdb and was found by matching the end of the DNA to germline. With 6 bases clipped from V and 7 bases from J, the junction kept 9 bases outside the gene matches. The V gene's germline CDR1 is EGSTGY and CDR2 YDSYTSSV. The CDR3 is 12 amino acids. CDR3 DNA sequence: TGTGCCACCTGGATCCGTTACTATAAGAAACTCTTT. Protein: CATWIRYYKKLF.

With respect to this clone: A read error may produce the germline difference seen at one junction end. The sample has other DNA sequences that encode this CDR3 too. V usage is TRGV9 and J usage is TRGJP. TCRdb leaves out the J gene; it was filled in here by matching the DNA to germline. Per the germline V gene, CDR1 is GITISATS and CDR2 is ISYDGTV (reference sequence). The CDR3 is 16 amino acids. The chain's CDR3 is CALWEPQELGKKIKVF. CDR3 bases: TGTGCCTTGTGGGAGCCTCAAGAGCTGGGCAAAAAAATCAAGGTATTT.

This clone was seen a handful of times. V and J are TRGV3 and TRGJ1 or TRGJ2. As TCRdb names no J gene, one was assigned here on the basis of a DNA match to germline. Germline CDR1 and CDR2: VTNTFY and YDVSTARD (reference sequence). The CDR3 has 14 amino acids. The V segment lost 0 bases and the J segment 3 bases; nucleotides outside the gene matches: 5. Here the CDR3 DNA reads TGTGCCACCTGGGACAGGCGAGGTTATTATAAGAAACTCTTT. This gives the protein CATWDRRGYYKKLF.

Remarks on this clone: A read error likely explains this, since a far larger clone differs by one base. Other DNA sequences within the sample encode an identical CDR3. The chain couples TRGV4 to TRGJ1 or TRGJ2. No J gene was available from TCRdb, and it was assigned here by a germline match of the DNA. CDR3 length: 16 amino acids. CDR1 is EGSTGY and CDR2 is YDSYTSSV in the germline V gene. Here the CDR3 reads CATWDKGIRSYYKKLF. CDR3 DNA sequence: TGTGCCACCTGGGATAAAGGGATTCGGAGTTATTACAAGAAACTCTTT.